This T cell receptor beta chain stems from a study of shared T cell receptors in the human thymus. The data were produced by immunoSEQ multiplex PCR, yet TCRdb's version contains in-frame clones alone and is incomplete. Of more than 550,000 clones listed, approximately 85% are singletons. Germline CDR1 and CDR2: SGHRS and YFSETQ. The CDR3 totals 13 residues. Trimming removed 5 bases from V and 0 bases from J, with 9 bases in between. A further study also used this sample, focusing on human thymus T cells. As that study records: Corrective surgery for congenital heart defects was being performed on the healthy Finnish infants who were the donors. Thymic samples were excised during corrective heart operations. Thymic and blood repertoires showed apparently biased V and J gene usage.

The sequenced sample consisted of thymocytes. This chain joins TRBV5-1 and TRBJ2-7, with a tentative D call TRBD2 (5 bases). The receptor was derived from a girl in the first two years of life with a congenital heart defect. The DNA of the CDR3 is TGCGCCAGCAGGGTAGGGAGCTCCTACGAGCAGTACTTC. Residues: CASRVGSSYEQYF.